This is a list of T cell receptor beta chains from one sample in a study of cytomegalovirus exposure and HLA in healthy donors. This table comes from immunoSEQ multiplex PCR, and its TCRdb copy is limited to in-frame clones, with some not included. This sample has 130,000 or so clones, with roughly four fifths found just once. The sequencing input was PBMCs. The receptors were sampled from a woman aged 18-29 years in good health and CMV-seronegative. Each CDR3 is given with its conserved first and last residue. Fields, in order: CDR3 protein, V gene, J gene.

CDR3aa: CASSYSVSGVSTEAFF; v_gene: TRBV6-5; j_gene: TRBJ1-1
CDR3aa: CASSIPGVNTEAFF; v_gene: TRBV19; j_gene: TRBJ1-1
CDR3aa: CASSRYGADTQYF; v_gene: TRBV4-2; j_gene: TRBJ2-3
CDR3aa: CASSLDMRQGSYEQYF; v_gene: TRBV5-1; j_gene: TRBJ2-7
CDR3aa: CASSSGQGYGYTF; v_gene: TRBV10-1; j_gene: TRBJ1-2
CDR3aa: CASSLVGVGQPQHF; v_gene: TRBV27; j_gene: TRBJ1-5
CDR3aa: CASSQTGRDQPQHF; v_gene: TRBV18; j_gene: TRBJ1-5
CDR3aa: CASRRTGAGNTIYF; v_gene: TRBV6-5; j_gene: TRBJ1-3
CDR3aa: CASSWQGRNEQFF; v_gene: TRBV5-5; j_gene: TRBJ2-1
CDR3aa: CSSSSKSSGANVLTF; v_gene: TRBV7-9; j_gene: TRBJ2-6
CDR3aa: CASSLKDTISYEQYF; v_gene: TRBV27; j_gene: TRBJ2-7
CDR3aa: CASSLGLAGALGGDTQYF; v_gene: TRBV11-3; j_gene: TRBJ2-3
CDR3aa: CASSSMSGGYNEQFF; v_gene: TRBV5-1; j_gene: TRBJ2-1
CDR3aa: CASSGYYGYTF; v_gene: TRBV18; j_gene: TRBJ1-2
CDR3aa: CASSEDRRRRGTEAFF; v_gene: TRBV6-1; j_gene: TRBJ1-1
CDR3aa: CASSLSWGVYGYTF; v_gene: TRBV7-2; j_gene: TRBJ1-2
CDR3aa: CASSLGGGNYGYTF; v_gene: TRBV27; j_gene: TRBJ1-2
CDR3aa: CASSQGRNQPQHF; v_gene: TRBV4-3; j_gene: TRBJ1-5
CDR3aa: CASSLGREPALYEQYF; v_gene: TRBV7-9; j_gene: TRBJ2-7
CDR3aa: CASSLGFPGLGANTDTQYF; v_gene: TRBV7-3; j_gene: TRBJ2-3
CDR3aa: CASSQHNQETQYF; v_gene: TRBV18; j_gene: TRBJ2-5
CDR3aa: CASSLASGRVTGELFF; v_gene: TRBV5-1; j_gene: TRBJ2-2
CDR3aa: CASSIVQNNEQFF; v_gene: TRBV19; j_gene: TRBJ2-1
CDR3aa: CAISEGTKRYNEQFF; v_gene: TRBV10-3; j_gene: TRBJ2-1
CDR3aa: CASSPSERGNTDTQYF; v_gene: TRBV13; j_gene: TRBJ2-3
CDR3aa: CASSFTVNTEAFF; v_gene: TRBV5-4; j_gene: TRBJ1-1
CDR3aa: CASSLGQTSTDTQYF; v_gene: TRBV5-6; j_gene: TRBJ2-3
CDR3aa: CASSYSRTGVNQPQHF; v_gene: TRBV6-5; j_gene: TRBJ1-5
CDR3aa: CASRLLVGGDNEQFF; v_gene: TRBV11-2; j_gene: TRBJ2-1
CDR3aa: CASSELAGRAKQYF; v_gene: TRBV2; j_gene: TRBJ2-7
CDR3aa: CASIGDNSPLHF; v_gene: TRBV2; j_gene: TRBJ1-6
CDR3aa: CASSGPTGDYGYTF; v_gene: TRBV9; j_gene: TRBJ1-2
CDR3aa: CASTRGPNEKLFF; v_gene: TRBV7-9; j_gene: TRBJ1-4
CDR3aa: CASSIDRGREQYF; v_gene: TRBV19; j_gene: TRBJ2-7
CDR3aa: CASSVGLPTWEQYF; v_gene: TRBV9; j_gene: TRBJ2-7
CDR3aa: CAISGARTSDNEQFF; v_gene: TRBV10-3; j_gene: TRBJ2-1
CDR3aa: CASRKGRGEGTEAFF; v_gene: TRBV7-2; j_gene: TRBJ1-1
CDR3aa: CASTRWTEYEQYF; v_gene: TRBV2; j_gene: TRBJ2-7
CDR3aa: CASSVTSAAYEQYF; v_gene: TRBV7-8; j_gene: .
CDR3aa: CASSYGVGGTGELFF; v_gene: TRBV6-5; j_gene: TRBJ2-2
CDR3aa: CASNREGGAGQPQHF; v_gene: TRBV6-1; j_gene: TRBJ1-5
CDR3aa: CASSLPGREGETQYF; v_gene: TRBV11-2; j_gene: TRBJ2-5
CDR3aa: CAISEVRDRSTYNEQFF; v_gene: TRBV10-3; j_gene: TRBJ2-1
CDR3aa: CASSQGQGFMFTEAFF; v_gene: TRBV4-3; j_gene: TRBJ1-1
CDR3aa: CASSQGRGGYQPQHF; v_gene: TRBV4-1; j_gene: TRBJ1-5
CDR3aa: CASSSQGSDYGYTF; v_gene: TRBV7-2; j_gene: TRBJ1-2
CDR3aa: CASSIDLPLAGGLSNEQFF; v_gene: TRBV19; j_gene: TRBJ2-1
CDR3aa: CASSIGTAYEQYF; v_gene: TRBV11-2; j_gene: TRBJ2-7
CDR3aa: CASSLGDTYSPLHF; v_gene: TRBV5-6; j_gene: TRBJ1-6
CDR3aa: CSVEGGLSGIETQYF; v_gene: TRBV29-1; j_gene: TRBJ2-5
CDR3aa: CASRAWGESTDTQYF; v_gene: TRBV5-1; j_gene: TRBJ2-3
CDR3aa: CASSEVQWPYEQYF; v_gene: TRBV25-1; j_gene: TRBJ2-7
CDR3aa: CACSLAGGSYEQYF; v_gene: TRBV30; j_gene: .